This entry lists 19 T cell receptor beta chains sequenced from one sample in a study of T cells in Graves' hyperthyroidism and ophthalmopathy. From RNA transcripts, TCR beta CDR3 regions were amplified. With the HTBI primer set, the TCR CDR3 went through a first round of RT-PCR. TCRdb re-called the multiplex PCR reads with MiXCR, one entry per CDR3 protein. The sample contains under 650,000 distinct CDR3 sequences, 15% to 20% of which appear only once. Material for sequencing was blood. These receptors originate from a woman aged 25 to 39 with Graves' hyperthyroidism.

The chain uses TRBV11-3 and TRBJ2-3; TRBD1 agrees at 7 bases. Per the germline V gene, CDR1 is SGHNT and CDR2 is YENEEA. This CDR3 spans 16 amino acids. With V trimmed by 5 bases and J by 2 bases, 10 bases remained unmatched. The DNA for the CDR3 is TGTGCCAGCAGCGTGCCGGGACAGAGTTTCACAGATACGCAGTATTTT. Translation: CASSVPGQSFTDTQYF.

This clonotype has ten or more counts. V usage is TRBV10-3 and J usage is TRBJ1-1; D is uncertain. Germline assignment: CDR1 ENHRY and CDR2 SYGVKD. This CDR3 comprises 13 residues. V was shortened by 2 bases and J by 1 base, with 5 bases between the two germline ends. CDR3 in DNA: TGTGCCATCAGTGAGAAGGGGAACACTGAAGCTTTCTTT. It codes for CAISEKGNTEAFF.

In its sample, this clonotype was seen many times. V gene TRBV12-3 or TRBV12-4 combines with J gene TRBJ1-1; D remains ambiguous. This CDR3 has 13 residues. V was trimmed by 3 bases and J by 11 bases, leaving 16 bases between them. The CDR3 reads CASSFRGSRGAFF. The CDR3 DNA follows: TGTGCCAGCAGTTTTCGGGGATCACGAGGGGCTTTCTTT.

This clonotype was seen ten or more times. The V gene is TRBV6-1, the J gene TRBJ2-7; D not certain. Germline V gives CDR1 MNHNS, CDR2 SASEGT. The V gene lost 5 bases and the J gene lost 0 bases, with 14 bases spanning the gap. This CDR3 is 15 amino acids long. CDR3 DNA sequence: TGTGCCAGCAGTCCAATACGGCTCAACTCCTACGAGCAGTACTTC. Translated: CASSPIRLNSYEQYF.

This clonotype was detected a few times. The chain is built from TRBV4-1 and TRBJ1-1; D uncertain. V gave up 1 base and J gave up 5 bases, with 14 bases separating them. This CDR3 spans 15 amino acids. Germline lookup yields CDR1 MGHRA and CDR2 YSYEKL. The CDR3 DNA follows: TGCGCCAGCAGCCAAGCAAAAATTGGGAGGACTGAAGCTTTCTTT. This sequence encodes CASSQAKIGRTEAFF.

The CDR3 protein is CASSESDTYEQYF. CDR3 bases: TGTGCCAGCAGTGAAAGCGATACCTACGAGCAGTACTTC. The rearrangement uses TRBV25-1 and TRBJ2-7; unclear D gene. CDR1 and CDR2 from the germline V gene are MGHDK and SYGVNS. Trimming stripped 2 bases from V and 2 bases from J, with 7 bases between. The CDR3 has 13 amino acids.

CDR3 residues: CASSQVLGTDSPLHF. CDR3 nucleotide sequence: TGCGCCAGCAGCCAAGTCCTAGGGACGGATTCACCCCTCCACTTT. This chain uses TRBV4-1 with TRBJ1-6; TRBD1 is a possible D gene (5 bases). The germline gives CDR1 MGHRA, CDR2 YSYEKL. The CDR3 spans 15 residues. The V end was cut by 1 base, the J end by 8 bases, with 12 bases between.

This clonotype showed up many times. The chain is built from TRBV7-2 and TRBJ2-3; D is unresolved. Germline V gene lookup returns CDR1 SGHTA and CDR2 FQGNSA. This CDR3 has 12 amino acids. The V gene lost 4 bases and the J gene lost 6 bases, with 8 bases spanning the gap. CDR3 sequence: CASSSPQDTQYF. In DNA, the CDR3 is TGTGCCAGCAGCTCCCCCCAGGATACGCAGTATTTT.

This clonotype was observed at least ten times. The CDR3 loop reads CSARQTGGPSYEQYF. As DNA, the CDR3 is TGCAGTGCTAGACAGACAGGGGGTCCCTCCTACGAGCAGTACTTC. V gene TRBV20-1 combines with J gene TRBJ2-7; 9 nucleotides match TRBD1. Germline values: CDR1 DFQATT, CDR2 SNEGSKA (reference sequence). Trimming removed 2 bases from V and 0 bases from J; junction bases left unmatched: 5. This CDR3 is built from 15 residues.

This clonotype has at least ten counts. The chain uses TRBV19 and TRBJ1-5; the D gene is possibly TRBD1 (6 bases). Germline V gene data show CDR1 as LNHDA and CDR2 as SQIVND (reference sequence). V was shortened by 2 bases and J by 7 bases, with 12 bases between the two germline ends. The CDR3 totals 14 residues. DNA for the CDR3: TGTGCCAGTAGTATACTCCAGGGGTTGCAGCCCCAGCATTTT. Translation: CASSILQGLQPQHF.

This clonotype appeared many times. The chain combines TRBV2 with TRBJ2-5; D remains unclear. Trimming took off 2 bases at V and 2 bases at J, with 6 bases between the two ends. The CDR3 totals 13 residues. Germline values: CDR1 SNHLY, CDR2 FYNNEI. Here the CDR3 DNA reads TGTGCCAGCAGTGAAAGGGAACAAGAGACCCAGTACTTC. Protein product: CASSEREQETQYF.

This chain connects TRBV28 to TRBJ1-2; 7 nucleotides align to TRBD1. This CDR3 region has 16 residues. V lost 5 bases and J lost 4; bases outside the gene matches: 13. Germline V gives CDR1 MDHEN, CDR2 SYDVKM. CDR3: CASSTLPGQRAYGYTF. The CDR3 nucleotides read TGTGCCAGCAGTACCCTACCGGGACAGAGAGCCTATGGCTACACCTTC.

This clonotype came up a few times. The chain carries TRBV12-3 or TRBV12-4 and TRBJ1-5; no firm D call. Trimming took off 6 bases at V and 7 bases at J, with 16 bases between the two ends. The CDR3 length is 14 residues. CDR3 nucleotide sequence: TGTGCCAGCAGCACCTCAGGTCCGCGCCAGCCCCAGCATTTT. Translating gives CASSTSGPRQPQHF.

Concerning this clonotype: The junction shows a germline mismatch at one end, possibly a read error. The rearrangement uses TRBV12-3 or TRBV12-4 and TRBJ1-4; 8 bases are a match to TRBD1. CDR3 length equals 16 residues. Here the CDR3 reads CASGWPRTGQNEELFF. CDR3 coding DNA: TGTGCCAGCGGATGGCCAAGGACAGGGCAAAATGAAGAACTGTTTTTT.

This clonotype has at least ten counts. The chain carries TRBV7-2 and TRBJ1-5; unclear D gene. Between the trimmed V and J ends, which lost 0 bases and 0 bases, there was a span of 9 bases. Germline V lookup: CDR1 SGHTA, CDR2 FQGNSA. This CDR3 is 16 amino acids long. The CDR3: CASSLALTYSNQPQHF. CDR3 sequence (DNA): TGTGCCAGCAGCTTAGCTCTCACCTATAGCAATCAGCCCCAGCATTTT.

This clonotype turned up a few times. V gene TRBV9 combines with J gene TRBJ2-1; tentative D call: TRBD1 (6 bases). The CDR3 loop spans 15 amino acids. Trimming pared 2 bases from V and 4 bases from J, leaving 13 bases between. Per germline, CDR1 SGDLS and CDR2 YYNGEE. The CDR3 bases are TGTGCCAGCAGCGTCGGACAGTTACGATACAATGAGCAGTTCTTC. Its translation is CASSVGQLRYNEQFF.

Comments on this clonotype: A much more abundant neighbour one base away suggests this may be a read error. V usage is TRBV28 and J usage is TRBJ2-7; 7 bases agree with TRBD1. This CDR3 contains 15 residues. V was clipped by 6 bases and J by 3 bases; unmatched bases: 11. The V gene's germline CDR1 is MDHEN and CDR2 SYDVKM. The CDR3 DNA is TGTGCCAGCAGCACGAAGACAGGGTTCCTCTACGAGCAGTACTTC. This encodes CASSTKTGFLYEQYF.

This clonotype showed up just a few times. J is TRBJ1-4 and V is TRBV5-1, with 8 bases lining up with TRBD1. Trimming at V came to 4 bases and at J to 7 bases, leaving 6 bases not matched to a gene. Germline-derived CDR1 and CDR2 are SGHRS and YFSETQ. The length of the CDR3 is 14 residues. The CDR3 here is CASSPGQGLEKLFF. The DNA of the CDR3 is TGCGCCAGCAGCCCTGGACAGGGTCTTGAAAAACTGTTTTTT.

In this sample, this clonotype turned up many times. The V and J genes are TRBV28 and TRBJ2-7; possible D gene TRBD1, 6 bases. This CDR3 contains 12 residues. Germline CDR1 is MDHEN and CDR2 is SYDVKM. V dropped 4 bases and J dropped 7 bases, with 11 bases sitting between them. The chain's CDR3 is CASSYSGDEQYF. The CDR3 DNA is TGTGCCAGCAGTTACTCAGGGGATGAGCAGTACTTC.